The 31 T cell receptor beta chains listed next were all sequenced from one sample in a study of blood T cell repertoires in COVID-19. TCRdb keeps only in-frame clones here, not all; method: immunoSEQ multiplex PCR. The sample has about 250,000 clones; roughly 88% are singletons. Material for sequencing was peripheral blood. These receptors were taken from a woman between 40 and 50 years old who had recovered from COVID-19.

The chain carries TRBV5-1 and TRBJ2-1; no clear D gene. The CDR3 is made up of 13 amino acids. V was cut by 0 bases and J by 4 bases, with 5 bases left in between. Germline CDR1 and CDR2: SGHRS and YFSETQ. The CDR3 DNA follows: TGCGCCAGCAGCTTGGACGGGTACAATGAGCAGTTCTTC. It encodes CASSLDGYNEQFF.

The chain uses TRBV14 and TRBJ2-2, with 8 bases identical to TRBD2. Trimming at V came to 2 bases and at J to 5 bases, leaving 7 bases not matched to a gene. This CDR3 has 16 residues. Germline V gene sequence: CDR1 SGHDN, CDR2 FVKESK. This CDR3 is CASSQSVAGRTGELFF. For the CDR3, the DNA is TGTGCCAGCAGCCAATCGGTAGCGGGGCGGACCGGGGAGCTGTTTTTT.

The rearrangement joins TRBV18 to TRBJ1-5; 8 bases agree with TRBD1. V was pared by 4 bases and J by 4 bases, with 6 bases of the junction left unmatched. From germline, CDR1 is KGHSH and CDR2 LQKENI. The CDR3 is 15 amino acids. This chain's CDR3 is CASSHDRGPNQPQHF. CDR3 bases: TGTGCCAGCTCACACGACAGGGGTCCAAATCAGCCCCAGCATTTT.

This clone was observed once. The rearrangement links TRBV5-1 to TRBJ2-7; D call uncertain. Looked up from germline, CDR1 is SGHRS and CDR2 is YFSETQ. The V end lost 1 base, the J end lost 0 bases, and 8 bases lay between the germline ends. The CDR3 runs to 14 residues. CDR3 protein: CASSLQSVSYEQYF. In DNA form, the CDR3 reads TGCGCCAGCAGCTTGCAAAGCGTCTCCTACGAGCAGTACTTC.

The chain carries TRBV7-3 and TRBJ2-3, with TRBD2 identical over 12 bases. With 4 bases clipped from V and 1 base from J, the junction kept 3 bases outside the gene matches. The CDR3 length is 16 residues. Germline V gives CDR1 SGHTA, CDR2 FQGTGA. The CDR3 is CASSSRLAGGTDTQYF. CDR3 bases: TGTGCCAGCAGCTCCCGACTAGCGGGGGGCACAGATACGCAGTATTTT. Variable domain in full (rest from reference TRBV7-3 and TRBJ2-3): GAGVSQTPSNKVTEKGKYVELRCDPISGHTALYWYRQSLGQGPEFLIYFQGTGAADDSGLPNDRFFAVRPEGSVSTLKIQRTERGDSAVYLCASSSRLAGGTDTQYFGPGTRLTVL.

The chain employs TRBV19 and TRBJ2-1; D not resolved. The CDR3 is 14 residues long. The ends were cut back, 3 bases at V and 9 bases at J, with 15 bases in the middle. CDR1 and CDR2 (germline): LNHDA, SQIVND (reference sequence). CDR3 sequence: CASSIGLLTGEQFF. The CDR3 coding sequence is TGTGCCAGTAGTATTGGTCTTCTAACGGGTGAGCAGTTCTTC.

In nucleotides, the CDR3 is TGTGCCTGGGATCAGGGCCGGGGGGTCTATGGCTACACCTTC. It yields the protein CAWDQGRGVYGYTF. The chain employs TRBV30 and TRBJ1-2, with D perhaps matching TRBD1 (5 bases). The CDR3 consists of 14 residues. The germline V gene encodes CDR1 GTSNPN and CDR2 SVGIG (reference sequence). V was trimmed by 5 bases and J by 4 bases, leaving 17 bases between them.

The genes are TRBV5-1 and TRBJ2-2; weak D call: TRBD1 (5 bases). The CDR3 runs 16 residues. Germline CDR1 reads SGHRS; CDR2 reads YFSETQ. Trimming left V 0 bases short and J 0 bases short, with 9 bases between. The CDR3 here is CASSLEARANTGELFF. The CDR3 DNA sequence: TGCGCCAGCAGCTTGGAGGCCAGGGCGAACACCGGGGAGCTGTTTTTT.

The chain links TRBV28 to TRBJ1-6; 8 bases align to TRBD1. The germline CDR1 and CDR2 sequences are MDHEN and SYDVKM. The CDR3 is 15 amino acids. V was clipped by 6 bases and J by 10 bases; unmatched bases: 11. As DNA, the CDR3 is TGTGCCAGCAGACTTGACAGGGGCGCATTATCACCCCTCCACTTT. It is translated as CASRLDRGALSPLHF.

The rearrangement joins TRBV9 to TRBJ2-1, with D possibly TRBD2 on 6 matching bases. Trimming stripped 1 base from V and 4 bases from J, with 21 bases between. The germline V gene has CDR1 SGDLS and CDR2 YYNGEE. The CDR3 contains 18 residues. The CDR3 loop is CASSVMGGGFVSYNEQFF. CDR3 in DNA: TGTGCCAGCAGCGTAATGGGTGGGGGGTTTGTTTCGTACAATGAGCAGTTCTTC.

The rearrangement links TRBV4-2 to TRBJ1-2, with D tentatively TRBD1 (6 bases). CDR1 is LGHNA, CDR2 YNFKEQ, per germline. V was shortened by 4 bases and J by 14 bases, with 23 bases between the two germline ends. CDR3 size: 14 residues. The DNA of the CDR3 is TGTGCCAGCAGCCGGCGGCCCGGACAGCCCGTAAAGACCTTC. It encodes CASSRRPGQPVKTF.

The chain joins TRBV27 to TRBJ1-1; 9 bases are shared with TRBD1. The junction had 7 bases not matched to a gene; V was cut back by 6 bases and J by 2 bases. Germline-derived CDR1 and CDR2 are MNHEY and SMNVEV (reference sequence). This CDR3 has 15 amino acids. This CDR3 reads CASRKTGGINTEAFF. CDR3 nucleotide sequence: TGTGCCAGCAGAAAGACAGGGGGGATAAACACTGAAGCTTTCTTT.

CDR3 nucleotide sequence: TGTGCCACCAGCAGAGATCGTGCAGGGGTTACGCAGTATTTT. Translating gives CATSRDRAGVTQYF. This chain connects TRBV15 to TRBJ2-3, with D possibly TRBD1 on 6 matching bases. Germline assignment: CDR1 LNHNV and CDR2 YYDKDF (reference sequence). V shed 0 bases and J shed 8 bases, with 12 bases lying between them. This CDR3 comprises 14 residues.

The chain has TRBV24-1 and TRBJ2-1; maybe TRBD2 (5 bases). Trimming removed 3 bases from V and 10 bases from J, with 9 bases in between. CDR1 is KGHDR, CDR2 SFDVKD, per germline. The CDR3 length is 12 residues. CDR3 sequence: CATSDTSREQFF. The CDR3 DNA is TGTGCCACCAGTGATACTAGTCGAGAGCAGTTCTTC.

CDR3 coding DNA: TGCAGCGTACTCGGGACTAGGAGCTCCTACAATGAGCAGTTCTTC. It yields the protein CSVLGTRSSYNEQFF. V usage is TRBV29-1 and J usage is TRBJ2-1; 8 bases match TRBD2. Germline trimming cut 6 bases from V and 0 bases from J; bases unmatched to any gene: 7. The CDR3 is 15 amino acids. The germline V gene has CDR1 SQVTM and CDR2 ANQGSEA.

The chain combines TRBV27 with TRBJ2-3, with 8 nucleotides matching TRBD2. CDR3 length: 14 residues. Germline V gene lookup returns CDR1 MNHEY and CDR2 SMNVEV (reference sequence). V lost 7 bases to trimming and J lost 5 bases; unmatched junction nucleotides: 8. CDR3 amino acids: CASKLTAGGDTQYF. In nucleotides, the CDR3 is TGTGCCAGCAAGTTGACTGCGGGGGGAGATACGCAGTATTTT.

CDR3 loop: CASMTGQGAYEQYF. The CDR3 DNA follows: TGTGCCAGTATGACGGGACAGGGGGCTTACGAGCAGTACTTC. This chain connects TRBV19 to TRBJ2-7, with TRBD1 matching over 12 bases. V lost 7 bases to trimming and J lost 4 bases; unmatched junction nucleotides: 5. Per the germline V gene, CDR1 is LNHDA and CDR2 is SQIVND (reference sequence). This CDR3 has 14 residues.

This clone has only one observation. CDR3 sequence reads: CASSDHANTGEVNYGYTF. Here the CDR3 DNA reads TGTGCCAGCAGTGACCACGCTAATACAGGGGAGGTTAACTATGGCTACACCTTC. The chain uses TRBV2 and TRBJ1-2; 7 bases match TRBD1. The CDR3 totals 18 residues. With V trimmed by 3 bases and J by 1 base, 14 bases remained unmatched. Germline V gene lookup returns CDR1 SNHLY and CDR2 FYNNEI. The entire variable domain, with the rest obtained from reference TRBV2 and TRBJ1-2, is as follows: EPEVTQTPSHQVTQMGQEVILRCVPISNHLYFYWYRQILGQKVEFLVSFYNNEISEKSEIFDDQFSVERPDGSNFTLKIRSTKLEDSAMYFCASSDHANTGEVNYGYTFGSGTRLTVV.

CDR3 coding DNA: TGCGCCAGCAGCCAAGATCAGACAGCCTCCTACGAGCAGTACTTC. Translating it yields CASSQDQTASYEQYF. The J gene is TRBJ2-7, the V gene TRBV4-3; the D gene is possibly TRBD1 (5 bases). Germline V CDR1 and CDR2: LGHNA, YSLEER. The CDR3 is made up of 15 amino acids. V was clipped by 0 bases and J by 0 bases, with 9 bases between them.

The chain has TRBV5-6 and TRBJ2-7; TRBD1 is a possible D gene (7 bases). CDR3 size: 15 residues. The V end was cut by 4 bases, the J end by 3 bases, with 17 bases between. Per germline, CDR1 SGHDT and CDR2 YYEEEE. CDR3 bases: TGTGCCAGCAGCCCTTTACAGGGGAGGAGCTACGAGCAGTACTTC. Translated: CASSPLQGRSYEQYF. Combining the CDR3 with reference TRBV5-6 and TRBJ2-7 gives the whole variable domain DAGVTQSPTHLIKTRGQQVTLRCSPKSGHDTVSWYQQALGQGPQFIFQYYEEEERQRGNFPDRFSGHQFPNYSSELNVNALLLGDSALYLCASSPLQGRSYEQYFGPGTRLTVT.

J is TRBJ1-2 and V is TRBV4-2, with 10 nucleotides matching TRBD1. Trimming at V came to 0 bases and at J to 8 bases, leaving 12 bases not matched to a gene. Germline V gives CDR1 LGHNA, CDR2 YNFKEQ. The CDR3 totals 17 residues. CDR3 loop: CASSQDLLRDRGRGYTF. The CDR3 DNA sequence: TGTGCCAGCAGCCAAGACCTACTCCGGGACAGGGGAAGGGGCTACACCTTC.

J is TRBJ2-7 and V is TRBV9; tentatively, D is TRBD2 (5 bases). This CDR3 is built from 14 residues. Germline-derived CDR1 and CDR2 are SGDLS and YYNGEE. Trimming stripped 4 bases from V and 5 bases from J, with 16 bases between. The CDR3 DNA sequence: TGTGCCAGCAGCCCACATGGGAGTCCCAACGAGCAGTACTTC. Its translation: CASSPHGSPNEQYF.

V gene TRBV9 combines with J gene TRBJ2-1; D possibly corresponds to TRBD1 (6 bases). V gave up 0 bases and J gave up 2 bases, with 9 bases separating them. CDR3 size: 15 residues. CDR1 is SGDLS and CDR2 is YYNGEE in the germline V gene. CDR3 DNA sequence: TGTGCCAGCAGCGTAGAGGGGGTCCCCTACAATGAGCAGTTCTTC. This gives the protein CASSVEGVPYNEQFF.

V is TRBV5-6 and J is TRBJ2-5, with D perhaps matching TRBD2 (6 bases). This CDR3 has 15 amino acids. Germline V lookup: CDR1 SGHDT, CDR2 YYEEEE. Trimming removed 1 base from V and 5 bases from J, with 15 bases in between. The DNA of the CDR3 is TGTGCCAGCAGCTTGATTGCGCGGGACTGGGAGACCCAGTACTTC. Amino acids: CASSLIARDWETQYF.

CDR3 protein: CASSQEGDEKLFF. Written as DNA, the CDR3 is TGCGCCAGCAGCCAGGAAGGGGATGAAAAACTGTTTTTT. The chain carries TRBV4-3 and TRBJ1-4; possible D gene TRBD1, 5 bases. CDR3 length: 13 residues. Germline-derived CDR1 and CDR2 are LGHNA and YSLEER. The V end lost 3 bases, the J end lost 6 bases, and 8 bases lay between the germline ends.

This clone was observed a single time. The chain recombines TRBV2 with TRBJ2-3; D might be TRBD1 (5 bases). The V end was cut by 2 bases, the J end by 4 bases, with 22 bases between. The CDR3 contains 18 residues. In germline, CDR1 is SNHLY, CDR2 FYNNEI. CDR3 coding DNA: TGTGCCAGCAGTGAAAGGGGTTTCGGCGCGGAGAAGGCAGATACGCAGTATTTT. This sequence encodes CASSERGFGAEKADTQYF.

The rearrangement joins TRBV6-6 to TRBJ2-1; a possible D gene is TRBD1 (6 bases). This CDR3 is built from 15 residues. Germline CDR1 reads MNHNY; CDR2 reads SVGAGI (reference sequence). V was pared by 0 bases and J by 2 bases, with 8 bases between. The CDR3 protein is CASSYSGTPYNEQFF. The CDR3 bases are TGTGCCAGCAGTTACTCAGGGACACCCTACAATGAGCAGTTCTTC.

The V gene is TRBV7-3, the J gene TRBJ1-2; D remains ambiguous. The CDR3 has 16 residues. Germline V gene sequence: CDR1 SGHTA, CDR2 FQGTGA. V lost 0 bases, J lost 1 base, and 12 bases lay in between. The CDR3 here is CASSLTGPSDNYGYTF. In nucleotides, the CDR3 is TGTGCCAGCAGCTTAACGGGCCCTTCGGATAACTATGGCTACACCTTC. Looking up the rest from reference TRBV7-3 and TRBJ1-2 gives the full variable domain: GAGVSQTPSNKVTEKGKYVELRCDPISGHTALYWYRQSLGQGPEFLIYFQGTGAADDSGLPNDRFFAVRPEGSVSTLKIQRTERGDSAVYLCASSLTGPSDNYGYTFGSGTRLTVV.

The gene calls are TRBV6-5 and TRBJ1-5; D is undetermined. The V and J ends lost 6 bases and 3 bases respectively, with 6 bases between them. The germline V gene has CDR1 MNHEY and CDR2 SVGAGI. The CDR3 is 12 amino acids. This chain's CDR3 is CASRATNQPQHF. CDR3 DNA: TGTGCCAGCAGGGCCACCAATCAGCCCCAGCATTTT.

This chain uses TRBV3-1 (or the pseudogene TRBV3-2) with TRBJ2-2; TRBD1 aligns across 8 bases. This CDR3 spans 16 amino acids. Losses at the gene ends were 4 bases for V and 1 base for J; bases not matched to a gene: 5. In germline, CDR1 is LGHDT, CDR2 YNNKEL (reference sequence). CDR3: CASSRAGTGNTGELFF. The CDR3 coding sequence is TGTGCCAGCAGCCGGGCCGGGACAGGGAACACCGGGGAGCTGTTTTTT.

This clone has just one count. The chain uses TRBV7-2 and TRBJ2-7; 8 bases agree with TRBD1. The CDR3 sequence is 15 residues long. The V segment lost 4 bases and the J segment 7 bases; nucleotides outside the gene matches: 12. CDR1 and CDR2 (germline): SGHTA, FQGNSA. The CDR3 DNA reads TGTGCCAGCAGCTACGCAGGGGGCCCACTAGAGGAGCAGTACTTC. Its translation is CASSYAGGPLEEQYF. The full variable domain, with the rest looked up from reference TRBV7-2 and TRBJ2-7, is GAGVSQSPSNKVTEKGKDVELRCDPISGHTALYWYRQSLGQGLEFLIYFQGNSAPDKSGLPSDRFSAERTGGSVSTLTIQRTQQEDSAVYLCASSYAGGPLEEQYFGPGTRLTVT.